This entry lists 21 T cell receptor beta chains sequenced from one sample in a study of blood T cell repertoires in COVID-19. Produced via immunoSEQ multiplex PCR; TCRdb's table is partial and in-frame only. The table records under 90,000 clones, 90% to 95% of them present only once. Sequencing was carried out using peripheral blood. These receptors came from a man aged 35 to 55 with COVID-19, enrolled during active disease.

The genes are TRBV6-6 and TRBJ1-3; no reliable D call. Trimming took 2 bases from V and 0 from J, leaving 8 bases between them. Germline V gene sequence: CDR1 MNHNY, CDR2 SVGAGI (reference sequence). CDR3 size: 15 residues. The CDR3 sequence is CASSYRESSGNTIYF. The CDR3 DNA follows: TGTGCCAGCAGTTACAGGGAGAGCTCTGGAAACACCATATATTTT.

V gene TRBV2 combines with J gene TRBJ2-1; 12 positions match TRBD1. V was clipped by 6 bases and J by 4 bases; unmatched bases: 4. Germline V CDR1 and CDR2: SNHLY, FYNNEI. The CDR3 totals 15 residues. In DNA, the CDR3 is TGTGCCAGCAGAGGGACAGGGGGCGCGTACAATGAGCAGTTCTTC. This sequence encodes CASRGTGGAYNEQFF.

CDR3 DNA sequence: TGCAGCGTGGGGACAGGTGCTAATGAAAAACTGTTTTTT. It specifies CSVGTGANEKLFF. The chain joins TRBV29-1 to TRBJ1-4, with 8 positions matching TRBD1. The CDR3 loop spans 13 amino acids. Germline loops: CDR1 SQVTM, CDR2 ANQGSEA. The junction had 3 bases not matched to a gene; V was cut back by 6 bases and J by 3 bases.

The chain recombines TRBV3-1 (or the pseudogene TRBV3-2) with TRBJ2-7; TRBD2 aligns across 11 bases. Per the germline V gene, CDR1 is LGHDT and CDR2 is YNNKEL (reference sequence). With V trimmed by 4 bases and J by 3 bases, 2 bases remained unmatched. The CDR3 sequence is 14 residues long. CDR3 loop: CASSPGTSGYEQYF. The DNA of the CDR3 is TGTGCCAGCAGCCCCGGGACTAGCGGCTACGAGCAGTACTTC.

The chain joins TRBV19 to TRBJ2-1; 12 positions agree with TRBD2. Germline assignment: CDR1 LNHDA and CDR2 SQIVND (reference sequence). With V trimmed by 0 bases and J by 7 bases, 7 bases remained unmatched. This CDR3 spans 17 amino acids. In nucleotides, the CDR3 is TGTGCCAGTAGTATAGATCCCCTAGCGGGGGGGCTAAATGAGCAGTTCTTC. Protein: CASSIDPLAGGLNEQFF.

This chain joins TRBV7-8 and TRBJ2-4, with TRBD2 as a possible D gene (5 bases). With 2 bases removed from V and 8 bases from J, the gap between germline ends came to 7 bases. The CDR3 consists of 12 residues. Germline lookup yields CDR1 SGHVS and CDR2 FQNEAQ. The CDR3 nucleotides are TGTGCCAGCAGCTTATACGGGGACATTCAGTACTTC. It specifies CASSLYGDIQYF. The entire variable domain, with the rest obtained from reference TRBV7-8 and TRBJ2-4, is as follows: GAGVSQSPRYKVAKRGQDVALRCDPISGHVSLFWYQQALGQGPEFLTYFQNEAQLDKSGLPSDRFFAERPEGSVSTLKIQRTQQEDSAVYLCASSLYGDIQYFGAGTRLSVL.

In regard to this clone: Its ends do not fully match the called genes, so a read error is possible. The rearrangement links TRBV2 to TRBJ2-1; D possibly corresponds to TRBD2 (5 bases). The CDR3 covers 13 residues. Looked up from germline, CDR1 is SNHLY and CDR2 is FYNNEI. CDR3 sequence: CASTTRSSNEQFF. The CDR3 DNA reads as TGTGCCAGCACTACTAGATCCTCCAATGAGCAGTTCTTC.

The V and J genes are TRBV5-4 and TRBJ2-6; TRBD2 is a possible D gene (5 bases). V was cut by 5 bases and J by 2 bases, with 11 bases left in between. The CDR3 covers 15 residues. Germline V gives CDR1 SGHNT, CDR2 YYREEE (reference sequence). CDR3 region: CASSILDAGANVLTF. The DNA of the CDR3 is TGTGCCAGCAGTATACTAGATGCTGGGGCCAACGTCCTGACTTTC.

The CDR3, as DNA: TGTGCCAGCAGCCAAGAGTCCCGGGACAGGGTTGAGCAGTTCTTC. Protein sequence: CASSQESRDRVEQFF. The chain combines TRBV3-1 (or the pseudogene TRBV3-2) with TRBJ2-1; TRBD1 matches at 9 bases. Germline V gene sequence: CDR1 LGHDT, CDR2 YNNKEL (reference sequence). V dropped 0 bases and J dropped 9; count of bases not matched to a gene: 6. This CDR3 contains 15 residues.

This clone has just one count. This rearrangement joins TRBV2 to TRBJ2-5, with D unresolved. This CDR3 spans 13 amino acids. Germline V gene sequence: CDR1 SNHLY, CDR2 FYNNEI. Trimming cost V 7 bases and J 3 bases, with 12 bases left between them. CDR3 amino acids: CASTPIREETQYF. The CDR3 bases are TGTGCCAGCACCCCTATTAGAGAAGAGACCCAGTACTTC.

The V call is TRBV9, the J call TRBJ1-6, with D possibly TRBD1 on 6 matching bases. The ends were cut back, 4 bases at V and 9 bases at J, with 17 bases in the middle. Germline CDR1 is SGDLS and CDR2 is YYNGEE. The CDR3 covers 15 residues. The CDR3 sequence: CASSPLRDTFSPLHF. CDR3 sequence (DNA): TGTGCCAGCAGCCCACTCCGGGACACCTTTTCACCCCTCCACTTT.

V gene TRBV5-1 combines with J gene TRBJ2-7; 10 nucleotides line up with TRBD1. This CDR3 comprises 15 residues. Germline CDR1 SGHRS, CDR2 YFSETQ. The V segment lost 3 bases and the J segment 3 bases; nucleotides outside the gene matches: 6. CDR3 coding DNA: TGCGCCAGCAGCTCAGGGACAGGGGCGCGCTACGAGCAGTACTTC. Its protein product is CASSSGTGARYEQYF.

V gene TRBV30 combines with J gene TRBJ1-2; 9 nucleotides line up with TRBD1. V gave up 4 bases and J gave up 0 bases; unmatched junction bases: 3. The CDR3 spans 14 residues. Germline-derived CDR1 and CDR2 are GTSNPN and SVGIG (reference sequence). CDR3 DNA sequence: TGTGCCTGGACCGACAGGGGGGCTAACTATGGCTACACCTTC. Translation gives CAWTDRGANYGYTF.

This chain links TRBV3-1 (or the pseudogene TRBV3-2) with TRBJ1-2; D is unresolved. The V and J ends lost 0 bases and 4 bases respectively, with 6 bases between them. Germline assignment: CDR1 LGHDT and CDR2 YNNKEL (reference sequence). The CDR3 consists of 13 residues. The CDR3 reads CASSQDSLYGYTF. The CDR3 DNA reads as TGTGCCAGCAGCCAAGATAGCCTCTATGGCTACACCTTC.

The chain is built from TRBV7-9 and TRBJ2-2, with 7 bases identical to TRBD1. Looked up from germline, CDR1 is SEHNR and CDR2 is FQNEAQ (reference sequence). The CDR3 sequence is 16 residues long. V trimming: 4 bases; J trimming: 1 base; junction bases outside the gene matches: 6. CDR3 residues: CASSSLRTGNTGELFF. CDR3 nucleotides: TGTGCCAGCAGCTCTCTCCGGACAGGGAACACCGGGGAGCTGTTTTTT.

V and J are TRBV25-1 and TRBJ2-1; no clear D gene. CDR1 and CDR2 (germline): MGHDK, SYGVNS. Trimming took 1 base from V and 8 from J, leaving 6 bases between them. This CDR3 has 12 amino acids. CDR3 nucleotide sequence: TGTGCCAGCAGTGAATTCGGAGATGAGCAGTTCTTC. Encoded protein: CASSEFGDEQFF.

V and J are TRBV5-6 and TRBJ1-3, with D uncertain. V was trimmed by 1 base and J by 0 bases, leaving 5 bases between them. Germline V gene sequence: CDR1 SGHDT, CDR2 YYEEEE. CDR3 length: 14 residues. Written as DNA, the CDR3 is TGTGCCAGCAGCTTGCGCGGCTCTGGAAACACCATATATTTT. Amino acid sequence: CASSLRGSGNTIYF.

The genes are TRBV5-4 and TRBJ1-1; possibly TRBD1 for D (6 bases). Trimming removed 0 bases from V and 1 base from J, with 7 bases in between. The length of the CDR3 is 14 residues. The germline gives CDR1 SGHNT, CDR2 YYREEE (reference sequence). The CDR3 DNA sequence: TGTGCCAGCAGCTTGGAGACAGGGAACACTGAAGCTTTCTTT. Its translation: CASSLETGNTEAFF.

The chain has TRBV18 and TRBJ2-1, with unresolved D. The CDR3 has 14 residues. V lost 0 bases and J 8 bases, leaving 11 bases between the germline ends. Germline V lookup: CDR1 KGHSH, CDR2 LQKENI. The CDR3 sequence is CASSPPASSHEQFF. CDR3 DNA: TGTGCCAGCTCACCACCGGCCTCCTCGCATGAGCAGTTCTTC.

V usage is TRBV7-3 and J usage is TRBJ2-3; 9 bases are shared with TRBD1. Germline V gene data show CDR1 as SGHTA and CDR2 as FQGTGA. The CDR3 length is 15 residues. J was trimmed by 0 bases and V by 2 bases; bases with no gene match: 0. The CDR3 here is CASSLGQGSTDTQYF. CDR3 nucleotides: TGTGCCAGCAGCTTAGGACAGGGGAGCACAGATACGCAGTATTTT.

The chain couples TRBV9 to TRBJ1-6; the D is unclear. CDR3 length: 15 residues. Deletions cut 0 bases from V and 8 bases from J, with 12 bases between. Germline lookup yields CDR1 SGDLS and CDR2 YYNGEE. CDR3 sequence reads: CASSVDQSGDSPLHF. CDR3 nucleotide sequence: TGTGCCAGCAGCGTAGATCAGTCCGGGGATTCACCCCTCCACTTT.